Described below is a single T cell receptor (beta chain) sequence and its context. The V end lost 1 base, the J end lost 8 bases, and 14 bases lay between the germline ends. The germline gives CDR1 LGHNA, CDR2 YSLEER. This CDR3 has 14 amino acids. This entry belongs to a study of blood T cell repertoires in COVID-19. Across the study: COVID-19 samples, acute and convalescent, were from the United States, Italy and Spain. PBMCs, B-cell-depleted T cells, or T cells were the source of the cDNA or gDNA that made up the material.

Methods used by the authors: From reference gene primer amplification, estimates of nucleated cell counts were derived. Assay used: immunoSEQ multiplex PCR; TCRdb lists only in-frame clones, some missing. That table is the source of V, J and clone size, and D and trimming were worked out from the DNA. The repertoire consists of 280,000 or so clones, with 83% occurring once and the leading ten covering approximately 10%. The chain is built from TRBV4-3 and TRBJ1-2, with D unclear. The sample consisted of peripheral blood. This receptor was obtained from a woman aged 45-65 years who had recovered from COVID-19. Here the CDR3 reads CASSQGSADFGYTF. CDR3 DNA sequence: TGCGCCAGCAGCCAAGGGTCTGCAGATTTCGGCTACACCTTC.